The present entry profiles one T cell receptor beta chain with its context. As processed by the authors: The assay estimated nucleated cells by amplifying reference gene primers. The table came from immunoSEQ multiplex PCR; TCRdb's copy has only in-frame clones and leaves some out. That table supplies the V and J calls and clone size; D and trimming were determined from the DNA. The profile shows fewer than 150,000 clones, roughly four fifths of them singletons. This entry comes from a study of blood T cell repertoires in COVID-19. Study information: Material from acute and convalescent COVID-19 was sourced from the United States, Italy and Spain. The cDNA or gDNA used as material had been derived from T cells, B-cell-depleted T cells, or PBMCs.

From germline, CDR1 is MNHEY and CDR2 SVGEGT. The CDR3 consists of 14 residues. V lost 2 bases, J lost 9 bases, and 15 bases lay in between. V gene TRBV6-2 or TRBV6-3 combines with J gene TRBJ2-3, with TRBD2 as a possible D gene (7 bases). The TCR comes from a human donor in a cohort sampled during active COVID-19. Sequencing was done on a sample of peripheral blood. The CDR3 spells CASSYAGASNTQYF. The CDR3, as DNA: TGTGCCAGCAGTTACGCGGGGGCCTCGAACACGCAGTATTTT.